Following are 23 T cell receptor beta chains from one sample sequenced in a study of shared clonotypes between healthy human individuals. Profiling relied on immunoSEQ multiplex PCR, and the TCRdb table lists in-frame clones only, not all of them. This sample has over 1.4 million clones, with roughly 96% found just once. Sequencing used naive CD4+ T cells sorted from blood. Documented subset: CD45RA+ positively selected. All receptors derive from a man younger than 40 in good health.

This clone was recorded once. The rearrangement joins TRBV30 to TRBJ2-1; 8 nucleotides match TRBD1. This CDR3 is 13 amino acids long. Germline CDR1 and CDR2: GTSNPN and SVGIG (reference sequence). V shed 0 bases, J shed 14 bases, and the junction held 9 bases outside the gene matches. This CDR3 is CAWSVLQGGSEFF. In nucleotides, the CDR3 is TGTGCCTGGAGTGTACTACAGGGGGGTTCTGAGTTCTTC. The complete variable domain, with remaining parts taken from reference TRBV30 and TRBJ2-1, reads SQTIHQWPATLVQPVGSPLSLECTVEGTSNPNLYWYRQAAGRGLQLLFYSVGIGQISSEVPQNLSASRPQDRQFILSSKKLLLSDSGFYLCAWSVLQGGSEFFGPGTRLTVL.

The chain recombines TRBV2 with TRBJ2-7, with 8 nucleotides matching TRBD2. CDR3 length: 17 amino acids. V shed 8 bases, J shed 4 bases, and the junction held 19 bases outside the gene matches. The germline CDR1 and CDR2 sequences are SNHLY and FYNNEI. For the CDR3, the DNA is TGTGCCAGCCCTTCGGGGCGACTGGCGGGAGGACAATACGAGCAGTACTTC. It specifies CASPSGRLAGGQYEQYF.

This sequence joins TRBV29-1 and TRBJ2-1; TRBD2 agrees at 11 bases. Germline CDR1 is SQVTM and CDR2 is ANQGSEA. The CDR3 length is 14 residues. Trimming cost V 4 bases and J 8 bases; bases outside gene matches: 7. The CDR3 nucleotides read TGCAGCGTTGTAACTAGCGGGAGATTCTATGAGCAGTTCTTC. Translated: CSVVTSGRFYEQFF.

On this clone itself: Its ends do not fully match the called genes, so a read error is possible. This chain connects TRBV7-9 to TRBJ2-7; TRBD1 matches at 10 bases. CDR1 and CDR2 (germline): SEHNR, FQNEAQ (reference sequence). There are 16 residues in the CDR3. CDR3 nucleotides: TGTGCCAGCATCTTATGGCCGGGACAGGGGACCTACGAGCAGTACTTC. Translation gives CASILWPGQGTYEQYF. Filled out from reference TRBV7-9 and TRBJ2-7, the complete variable domain reads DTGVSQNPRHKITKRGQNVTFRCDPISEHNRLYWYRQTLGQGPEFLTYFQNEAQLEKSRLLSDRFSAERPKGSFSTLEIQRTEQGDSAMYLCASILWPGQGTYEQYFGPGTRLTVT.

The genes are TRBV9 and TRBJ2-2; weak D call: TRBD1 (6 bases). The germline CDR1 and CDR2 sequences are SGDLS and YYNGEE. This CDR3 comprises 16 residues. The V end was cut by 4 bases, the J end by 7 bases, with 20 bases between. The CDR3 is CASSPKGVGAVGELFF. In nucleotides, the CDR3 is TGTGCCAGCAGCCCAAAGGGGGTAGGAGCGGTCGGGGAGCTGTTTTTT.

This rearrangement joins TRBV11-3 to TRBJ2-7, with a tentative D call TRBD1 (5 bases). This CDR3 region has 13 residues. V was trimmed by 2 bases and J by 5 bases, leaving 10 bases between them. Germline V CDR1 and CDR2: SGHNT, YENEEA. As DNA, the CDR3 is TGTGCCAGCAGCTTACAGGGATTCGACGAGCAGTACTTC. This translates into CASSLQGFDEQYF. The full variable domain, rest sourced from reference TRBV11-3 and TRBJ2-7, is EAGVVQSPRYKIIEKKQPVAFWCNPISGHNTLYWYLQNLGQGPELLIRYENEEAVDDSQLPKDRFSAERLKGVDSTLKIQPAELGDSAVYLCASSLQGFDEQYFGPGTRLTVT.

The V gene is TRBV19, the J gene TRBJ1-2; 7 nucleotides match TRBD1. Per the germline V gene, CDR1 is LNHDA and CDR2 is SQIVND (reference sequence). V shed 6 bases, J shed 5 bases, and the junction held 12 bases outside the gene matches. The CDR3 has 15 residues. CDR3 DNA sequence: TGTGCCAGTAGGGGGACAGCGGGGACTTTATATGGCTACACCTTC. Its translation: CASRGTAGTLYGYTF.

This chain uses TRBV11-2 with TRBJ2-2; D is unclear. Germline V gene data show CDR1 as SGHAT and CDR2 as FQNNGV. The CDR3 length is 16 residues. Trimming shortened V by 5 bases and J by 2 bases, and 15 bases separated the two germline ends. The DNA for the CDR3 is TGTGCCAGCAGCCGTTCACATTTGAGTAACACCGGGGAGCTGTTTTTT. This codes for CASSRSHLSNTGELFF.

This clone is a singleton in its sample. The chain joins TRBV14 to TRBJ1-1; TRBD1 aligns across 7 bases. The CDR3 is made up of 15 amino acids. V shed 0 bases and J 1 base; nucleotides not matched to a gene: 2. Germline assignment: CDR1 SGHDN and CDR2 FVKESK. The CDR3 sequence is CASSQDRGGNTEAFF. The CDR3 region has the DNA TGTGCCAGCAGCCAAGACAGGGGGGGGAACACTGAAGCTTTCTTT.

The chain uses TRBV5-1 and TRBJ2-1, with 9 bases aligning to TRBD2. V lost 3 bases and J lost 5; bases outside the gene matches: 9. Per the germline V gene, CDR1 is SGHRS and CDR2 is YFSETQ. The CDR3 sequence is 16 residues long. This chain's CDR3 is CASSSTLAGSHNEQFF. DNA for the CDR3: TGCGCCAGCAGCTCAACCCTAGCGGGGAGCCACAATGAGCAGTTCTTC.

J is TRBJ2-3 and V is TRBV7-2; 12 positions match TRBD2. Unmatched junction bases numbered 7, after V lost 11 bases and J lost 4 bases. The CDR3 totals 14 residues. From germline, CDR1 is SGHTA and CDR2 FQGNSA. CDR3 sequence reads: CAAKTSGSPDTQYF. CDR3 bases: TGTGCCGCAAAGACTAGCGGGAGCCCAGATACGCAGTATTTT.

This sequence joins TRBV28 and TRBJ2-7; TRBD2 might be the D (5 bases). The CDR3 spans 12 residues. V gave up 5 bases and J gave up 2 bases, with 7 bases separating them. Germline V CDR1 and CDR2: MDHEN, SYDVKM. The CDR3 DNA reads as TGTGCCAGCAGTCGGGGTACCTACGAGCAGTACTTC. Encoded protein: CASSRGTYEQYF.

The chain uses TRBV30 and TRBJ2-1, with 8 bases aligning to TRBD2. Germline V CDR1 and CDR2: GTSNPN, SVGIG (reference sequence). This CDR3 is 14 amino acids long. V shed 4 bases, J shed 6 bases, and the junction held 8 bases outside the gene matches. The CDR3 loop is CAWIAGRGANEQFF. The CDR3 bases are TGTGCCTGGATAGCGGGACGGGGGGCCAATGAGCAGTTCTTC. The full variable domain, in which reference TRBV30 and TRBJ2-1 provide the parts outside the CDR3, is SQTIHQWPATLVQPVGSPLSLECTVEGTSNPNLYWYRQAAGRGLQLLFYSVGIGQISSEVPQNLSASRPQDRQFILSSKKLLLSDSGFYLCAWIAGRGANEQFFGPGTRLTVL.

This sequence joins TRBV14 and TRBJ2-2; 7 bases map to TRBD1. The CDR3 is 17 residues long. J was trimmed by 5 bases and V by 3 bases; bases with no gene match: 12. Germline V gene data show CDR1 as SGHDN and CDR2 as FVKESK. For the CDR3, the DNA is TGTGCCAGCAGCCACTCCCTCCCAGACAGGGTTACCGGGGAGCTGTTTTTT. Protein product: CASSHSLPDRVTGELFF.

This chain joins TRBV25-1 and TRBJ2-2; 7 bases fit TRBD1. Germline lookup yields CDR1 MGHDK and CDR2 SYGVNS. This CDR3 spans 16 amino acids. J was trimmed by 2 bases and V by 5 bases; bases with no gene match: 8. This CDR3 reads CASSSATGRNTGELFF. CDR3 bases: TGTGCCAGCAGTTCGGCGACAGGGCGAAACACCGGGGAGCTGTTTTTT. Based on the CDR3 plus reference TRBV25-1 and TRBJ2-2, the full variable domain is EADIYQTPRYLVIGTGKKITLECSQTMGHDKMYWYQQDPGMELHLIHYSYGVNSTEKGDLSSESTVSRIRTEHFPLTLESARPSHTSQYLCASSSATGRNTGELFFGEGSRLTVL.

The chain employs TRBV2 and TRBJ1-3, with D possibly matching TRBD1 (5 bases). The CDR3 extends over 17 amino acids. CDR1 and CDR2 from the germline V gene are SNHLY and FYNNEI. The germline V and J ends were trimmed by 0 bases and 0 bases, with 12 bases remaining between them. The CDR3 protein is CASSEASGRFSGNTIYF. The CDR3 DNA sequence: TGTGCCAGCAGTGAAGCGTCAGGGAGGTTCTCTGGAAACACCATATATTTT.

The J gene is TRBJ2-1, the V gene TRBV18; TRBD2 is a possible D gene (6 bases). From germline, CDR1 is KGHSH and CDR2 LQKENI. The CDR3 extends over 14 amino acids. With 6 bases removed from V and 2 bases from J, the gap between germline ends came to 11 bases. The CDR3 sequence: CASSMTRTYNEQFF. Here the CDR3 DNA reads TGTGCCAGCTCCATGACTAGAACCTACAATGAGCAGTTCTTC.

The rearrangement joins TRBV6-5 to TRBJ2-7, with TRBD2 matching over 7 bases. The junction had 8 bases not matched to a gene; V was cut back by 1 base and J by 2 bases. The CDR3 covers 16 residues. Per germline, CDR1 MNHEY and CDR2 SVGAGI. The chain's CDR3 is CASSYLTAAGTYEQYF. For the CDR3, the DNA is TGTGCCAGCAGTTACTTAACCGCAGCGGGGACCTACGAGCAGTACTTC.

This clone was counted once. V gene TRBV7-9 combines with J gene TRBJ2-1, with 7 bases matching TRBD1. Trimming cost V 1 base and J 3 bases; bases outside gene matches: 3. Germline V gene sequence: CDR1 SEHNR, CDR2 FQNEAQ (reference sequence). This CDR3 is 15 amino acids long. The CDR3 sequence: CASSLEGAGYNEQFF. The DNA for the CDR3 is TGTGCCAGCAGCTTAGAGGGGGCCGGCTACAATGAGCAGTTCTTC.

The rearrangement joins TRBV7-2 to TRBJ2-4, with D tentatively TRBD1 or TRBD2 (6 bases each). This CDR3 is built from 17 residues. Germline V gene lookup returns CDR1 SGHTA and CDR2 FQGNSA. V dropped 2 bases and J dropped 0 bases, with 14 bases sitting between them. CDR3 sequence: CASSLRGEAVAKNIQYF. Here the CDR3 DNA reads TGTGCCAGCAGCTTAAGGGGGGAGGCGGTAGCCAAAAACATTCAGTACTTC.

The CDR3 DNA reads TGCGCCAGCAGCCAAGATATTGCTAGCGGGATAGTCCATACGCAGTATTTT. Translated, it gives CASSQDIASGIVHTQYF. V gene TRBV4-3 combines with J gene TRBJ2-3, with 9 bases lining up with TRBD2. The CDR3 consists of 17 residues. Trimming took 0 bases from V and 7 from J; bases not matched to a gene: 11. The germline gives CDR1 LGHNA, CDR2 YSLEER.

The J gene is TRBJ2-1, the V gene TRBV7-8; TRBD1 matches 10 bases. In germline, CDR1 is SGHVS, CDR2 FQNEAQ. The CDR3 runs 15 residues. The V and J ends lost 5 bases and 3 bases, in that order; junction bases with no gene match: 4. CDR3 coding DNA: TGTGCCAGCAGCAGCGGGACAGGGGTCTACAATGAGCAGTTCTTC. It codes for CASSSGTGVYNEQFF.

This sequence joins TRBV15 and TRBJ2-5; no clear D gene. The CDR3 consists of 11 residues. Germline loops: CDR1 LNHNV, CDR2 YYDKDF (reference sequence). V was trimmed by 0 bases and J by 6 bases, leaving 2 bases between them. CDR3 DNA: TGTGCCACCAGCAGAGAAAAGACCCAGTACTTC. Translation gives CATSREKTQYF.